This is a list of T cell receptor beta chains from one sample in a study of cytomegalovirus exposure and HLA in healthy donors. The table came from immunoSEQ multiplex PCR; TCRdb's copy has only in-frame clones and leaves some out. Found here are 200,000 to 250,000 clones, approximately 78% of them singletons; the top ten hold about 3.8%. Source material: PBMCs. The receptor set was obtained from a male donor in good health and CMV-seronegative. CDR3s include the opening cysteine and the closing phenylalanine or tryptophan. A D gene is named only where the DNA matches it firmly. The size field is filled for only some rows; it gives once, few, many or a size class.

v_call	clone_size	d_call	j_call	cdr3_nt	cdr3_aa
TRBV7-9	-	-	TRBJ2-3	TGTGCCAGCAGCTCGGACAGTTTTGATACGCAGTATTTT	CASSSDSFDTQYF
TRBV5-6	-	-	TRBJ2-4	TGTGCCAGCAGCTTTCGGGGGACGGGAAACATTCAGTACTTC	CASSFRGTGNIQYF
TRBV7-3	-	-	TRBJ2-3	TGTGCCAGCAGGAGGTTGGAAACTACAGATACGCAGTATTTT	CASRRLETTDTQYF
TRBV7-6	few	-	TRBJ2-2	TGTGCCAGCAGCTCCAGGGATGCCGGGGAGCTGTTTTTT	CASSSRDAGELFF
TRBV18	-	TRBD1	TRBJ1-2	TGTGCCAGCTCACCGGGGGACAGATCCTATGGCTACACCTTC	CASSPGDRSYGYTF
TRBV21-1	medium-sized	-	TRBJ2-7	TGTGCCAGCAGCAAACTAGCGGGAGGTTACGAGCAGTACTTC	CASSKLAGGYEQYF
TRBV7-9	-	-	TRBJ1-2	TGTGCCAGCAGCTTCGGGGGTGGGGAGGTCGGCTACACCTTC	CASSFGGGEVGYTF
TRBV27	-	TRBD2	TRBJ2-2	TGTGCCAGCGGACTACCGGGACTAGCGGGAGGCACCGGGGAGCTGTTTTTT	CASGLPGLAGGTGELFF
TRBV6-1	-	TRBD1	TRBJ1-5	TGTGCCAGCAGTGAGCGACAGGGGGCAAAGCCCCAGCATTTT	CASSERQGAKPQHF
TRBV9	-	TRBD1	TRBJ2-3	TGTGCCAGCAGCGCCCGACAGGGCCTCACAGATACGCAGTATTTT	CASSARQGLTDTQYF
TRBV2	-	TRBD2	TRBJ2-7	TGTGCCGGATTAGCGGGGGGGGTCGAGCAGTACTTC	CAGLAGGVEQYF
TRBV10-3	-	TRBD2	TRBJ2-7	TGTGCCATCAGTGAGTCCCTAGCGGGAGGATACGAGCAGTACTTC	CAISESLAGGYEQYF
TRBV9	-	-	TRBJ2-5	TGTGCCAGCAGCGCTAGGGGAGAGACCCAGTACTTC	CASSARGETQYF
TRBV9	-	-	TRBJ2-1	TGTGCCAGCAGCTTCCGGGACAACGACAATGAGCAGTTCTTC	CASSFRDNDNEQFF
TRBV6-1	-	-	TRBJ2-7	TGTGCCAGCAGAGGCGGCCTCTCCTACGAGCAGTACTTC	CASRGGLSYEQYF
TRBV19	-	-	TRBJ2-3	TGTGCCAGTACACTCAGCCCGGGGCAGGGGAGCACAGATACGCAGTATTTT	CASTLSPGQGSTDTQYF
TRBV5-1	-	TRBD1	TRBJ2-2	TGCGCCAGCAGCTACGCGCTGGACAGGGGCGCCGGGGAGCTGTTTTTT	CASSYALDRGAGELFF
TRBV5-1	-	TRBD2	TRBJ2-7	TGCGCCAGCAGCCCCCCTGGGGTAGCGGGGACTTCCTACGAGCAGTACTTC	CASSPPGVAGTSYEQYF
TRBV5-1	few	-	TRBJ1-1	TGCGCCTCACAAGAGGGACACCGGAACACTGAAGCTTTCTTT	CASQEGHRNTEAFF
TRBV19	few	-	TRBJ1-1	TGTGCCAGTAGTACGGGACACGTATTGACTGAAGCTTTCTTT	CASSTGHVLTEAFF
TRBV5-1	-	-	TRBJ2-7	TGCGCCAGCAGCTTCGGCCAGGGAAGCTCCTACGAGCAGTACTTC	CASSFGQGSSYEQYF
TRBV6-1	-	-	TRBJ1-3	TGTGCCAGCAGCCCGGACATCTCTGGAAACACCATATATTTT	CASSPDISGNTIYF